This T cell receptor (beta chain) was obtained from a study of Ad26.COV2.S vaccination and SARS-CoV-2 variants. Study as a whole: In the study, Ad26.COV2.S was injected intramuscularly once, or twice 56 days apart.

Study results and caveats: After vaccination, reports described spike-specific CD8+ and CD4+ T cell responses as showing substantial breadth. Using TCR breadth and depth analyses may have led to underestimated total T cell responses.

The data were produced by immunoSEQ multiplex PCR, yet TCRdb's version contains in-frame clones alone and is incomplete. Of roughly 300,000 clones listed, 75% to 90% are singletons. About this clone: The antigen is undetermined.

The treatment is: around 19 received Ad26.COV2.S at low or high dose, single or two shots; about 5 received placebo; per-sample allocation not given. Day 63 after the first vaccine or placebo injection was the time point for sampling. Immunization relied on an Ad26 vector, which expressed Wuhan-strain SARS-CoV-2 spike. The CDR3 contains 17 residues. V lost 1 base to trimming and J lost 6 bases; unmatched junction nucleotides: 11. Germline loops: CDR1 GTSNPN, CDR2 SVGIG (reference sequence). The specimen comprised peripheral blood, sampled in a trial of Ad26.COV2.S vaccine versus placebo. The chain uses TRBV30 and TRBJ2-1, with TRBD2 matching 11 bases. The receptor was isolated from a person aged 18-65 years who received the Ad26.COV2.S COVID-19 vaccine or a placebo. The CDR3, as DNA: TGTGCCTGGAGTGGGGTCCGTACTAGCGGGAGCGGCAATGAGCAGTTCTTC. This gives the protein CAWSGVRTSGSGNEQFF.